The T cell receptor (beta chain) described here comes from a study of blood T cell repertoires in COVID-19. On the study more broadly: From T cells, B-cell-depleted T cells, or PBMCs came the material, which was cDNA or gDNA.

Study processing details: Reference gene primer amplification gave estimated nucleated cell counts. Sequenced by immunoSEQ multiplex PCR; TCRdb stores in-frame clones only, minus some. That table supplies the V and J calls and clone size; D and trimming were determined from the DNA. The sample carries 95,000 to 150,000 clones, 82% recorded once. This CDR3 spans 16 amino acids. In germline, CDR1 is MNHEY, CDR2 SVGEGT. The V segment lost 2 bases and the J segment 2 bases; nucleotides outside the gene matches: 7. Sequenced: peripheral blood. The origin of this receptor is a woman in her sixties or seventies with acute or convalescent COVID-19. V usage is TRBV6-2 or TRBV6-3 and J usage is TRBJ2-5, with 8 bases matching TRBD2. Written as DNA, the CDR3 is TGTGCCAGCAGTTACCAGTTAGCGGGGCGTCAAGAGACCCAGTACTTC. Its protein product is CASSYQLAGRQETQYF.